A single sample gave rise to the 6 T cell receptor beta chains below, sequenced in a study of OX40 agonist ivuxolimab in advanced cancers. Sequencing was performed with immunoSEQ multiplex PCR; in TCRdb, only in-frame clones are kept and a portion is missing. The table records over 95,000 clones, 70% to 85% of them present only once. The sample was CD4+ or CD8+ T cells sorted from blood, taken in a trial of the OX40 agonist ivuxolimab. These receptors all come from an adult with an advanced solid tumor such as melanoma, head and neck, liver or kidney cancer.

V gene TRBV29-1 combines with J gene TRBJ2-5, with TRBD2 matching over 9 bases. The CDR3 consists of 13 residues. The V and J ends lost 5 bases and 5 bases, in that order; junction bases with no gene match: 6. Per the germline V gene, CDR1 is SQVTM and CDR2 is ANQGSEA. CDR3 protein: CSVQREVGETQYF. The CDR3 DNA reads TGCAGCGTTCAGCGGGAGGTCGGGGAGACCCAGTACTTC.

The chain carries TRBV19 and TRBJ1-1, with 8 bases matching TRBD1. The V and J ends lost 4 bases and 6 bases, in that order; junction bases with no gene match: 13. The CDR3 runs 16 residues. Germline V CDR1 and CDR2: LNHDA, SQIVND (reference sequence). CDR3 bases: TGTGCCAGTAGTACCTTCCAAGACAGGGGAAGACCTGAAGCTTTCTTT. Protein: CASSTFQDRGRPEAFF.

The chain has TRBV6-1 and TRBJ2-3; 7 nucleotides align to TRBD2. Germline V lookup: CDR1 MNHNS, CDR2 SASEGT. This CDR3 is built from 12 residues. CDR3 DNA sequence: TGTGCGGTGGCGGGAGCGGTGGATACGCAGTATTTT. It yields the protein CAVAGAVDTQYF.

The V call is TRBV6-6, the J call TRBJ2-5, with 9 positions matching TRBD1. The end of the DNA fits TRBJ2-7 better, so the J call may be wrong. Germline V gives CDR1 MNHNY, CDR2 SVGAGI (reference sequence). This CDR3 is built from 12 residues. CDR3 region: CASNKDRGEQYF. The CDR3 coding sequence is TGTGCCAGCAATAAGGACAGGGGCGAGCAGTACTTC.

J is TRBJ2-3 and V is TRBV15, with D possibly TRBD2 on 7 matching bases. CDR1 and CDR2 (germline): LNHNV, YYDKDF (reference sequence). V gave up 3 bases and J gave up 7 bases, with 14 bases separating them. This CDR3 is built from 14 residues. CDR3 loop: CATSRGRGRNTQYF. The CDR3 nucleotides read TGTGCCACCAGCAGGGGGAGGGGGAGGAATACGCAGTATTTT.

The chain's CDR3 is CAISRRTSGDYEQYF. For the CDR3, the DNA is TGTGCCATCAGTAGACGGACTAGCGGGGACTACGAGCAGTACTTC. This sequence joins TRBV10-3 and TRBJ2-7; 12 nucleotides agree with TRBD2. The CDR3 spans 15 residues. The V and J ends lost 5 bases and 3 bases, in that order; junction bases with no gene match: 5. The germline V gene has CDR1 ENHRY and CDR2 SYGVKD.